The source of this T cell receptor (beta chain) is a study of shared clonotypes between healthy human individuals. Study-wide points: Non-shared clonotypes had lower generation probabilities than clonotypes shared by all four sorted-subset donors. Sampling used blood alone; tissue repertoires probably differ.

Each subset's genomic DNA was split evenly across several immunoSEQ plates. Profiling relied on immunoSEQ multiplex PCR, and the TCRdb table lists in-frame clones only, not all of them. The table shows over 2 million clones, with 85% to 95% occurring only once. CDR1 and CDR2 (germline): ENHRY, SYGVKD. This CDR3 spans 14 amino acids. J gave up 5 bases and V 6 bases, and 5 bases lay outside the gene matches. Note on this clone: Its antigen is undetermined.

The source material was naive CD4+ T cells sorted from blood. The subset denotes: CD45RA+ positively selected. This receptor was obtained from a man aged 18 to 29 in good health. The genes are TRBV10-3 and TRBJ2-5; 11 nucleotides line up with TRBD2. CDR3 residues: CAIRRTSGSETQYF. The CDR3 DNA sequence: TGTGCCATCAGAAGGACTAGCGGGTCTGAGACCCAGTACTTC.